These 25 T cell receptor beta chains were sequenced from one sample in a study of T cells in Graves' hyperthyroidism and ophthalmopathy. TCR beta CDR3 regions were amplified from RNA transcripts. A first-round RT-PCR of the TCR CDR3 used the HTBI primer set. From the multiplex PCR reads, TCRdb called clonotypes with MiXCR, one entry per CDR3 protein. Found here are roughly 400,000 distinct CDR3 sequences, over 13% of them singletons; the top ten hold 25% to 30%. Sequencing was done on a sample of blood. The source is a man aged 50 to 59 with Graves' ophthalmopathy.

This clonotype showed up just a few times. The CDR3 coding sequence is TGTGCCAGCAGTGAGGAACAGACCTATGGCTACACCTTC. Its protein product is CASSEEQTYGYTF. This chain connects TRBV2 to TRBJ1-2; D not resolved. CDR3 length: 13 amino acids. The ends were cut back, 3 bases at V and 4 bases at J, with 9 bases in the middle. Germline lookup yields CDR1 SNHLY and CDR2 FYNNEI.

The rearrangement joins TRBV27 to TRBJ2-7, with 12 bases fitting TRBD2. Unmatched junction bases numbered 8, after V lost 5 bases and J lost 0 bases. The germline V gene has CDR1 MNHEY and CDR2 SMNVEV (reference sequence). The CDR3 is made up of 17 amino acids. The chain's CDR3 is CASSTRTSGAFSYEQYF. CDR3 nucleotides: TGTGCCAGCAGTACACGGACTAGCGGGGCCTTCTCCTACGAGCAGTACTTC.

This clonotype was seen repeatedly, ten times or more. V usage is TRBV5-6 and J usage is TRBJ2-5, with 8 positions matching TRBD2. Germline values: CDR1 SGHDT, CDR2 YYEEEE. The CDR3 contains 16 residues. V gave up 1 base and J gave up 4 bases; unmatched junction bases: 9. The CDR3 DNA is TGTGCCAGCAGCTTGAACAGCGGGAGTTATGGAGAGACCCAGTACTTC. Translating gives CASSLNSGSYGETQYF. The entire variable domain, with the rest obtained from reference TRBV5-6 and TRBJ2-5, is as follows: DAGVTQSPTHLIKTRGQQVTLRCSPKSGHDTVSWYQQALGQGPQFIFQYYEEEERQRGNFPDRFSGHQFPNYSSELNVNALLLGDSALYLCASSLNSGSYGETQYFGPGTRLLVL.

This clonotype came up many times. The chain employs TRBV7-6 and TRBJ2-3; D perhaps matches TRBD1 (5 bases). The CDR3 has 13 residues. Germline loops: CDR1 SGHVS, CDR2 FNYEAQ. The ends were cut back, 1 base at V and 5 bases at J, with 7 bases in the middle. The chain's CDR3 is CASSLEGRDTQYF. DNA of the CDR3: TGTGCCAGCAGCTTAGAGGGGCGAGATACGCAGTATTTT.

This clonotype showed up many times. The chain links TRBV5-1 to TRBJ2-7; TRBD2 aligns across 10 bases. The CDR3 runs 15 residues. J gave up 3 bases and V 0 bases, and 3 bases lay outside the gene matches. Germline lookup yields CDR1 SGHRS and CDR2 YFSETQ. The CDR3 DNA reads TGCGCCAGCAGCTTGGAGTCTAGCGGGGGCTACGAGCAGTACTTC. Translated: CASSLESSGGYEQYF. Based on the CDR3 plus reference TRBV5-1 and TRBJ2-7, the full variable domain is KAGVTQTPRYLIKTRGQQVTLSCSPISGHRSVSWYQQTPGQGLQFLFEYFSETQRNKGNFPGRFSGRQFSNSRSEMNVSTLELGDSALYLCASSLESSGGYEQYFGPGTRLTVT.

There are a few counts of this clonotype. V gene TRBV9 combines with J gene TRBJ1-1; D may be TRBD1 (5 bases). This CDR3 region has 15 residues. The V and J ends lost 0 bases and 1 base respectively, with 10 bases between them. Germline V lookup: CDR1 SGDLS, CDR2 YYNGEE. The CDR3 reads CASSVGGHGNTEAFF. In DNA form, the CDR3 reads TGTGCCAGCAGCGTAGGTGGACACGGGAACACTGAAGCTTTCTTT.

This clonotype appeared a few times. This chain connects TRBV6-5 to TRBJ1-1; no firm D call. The CDR3 consists of 15 residues. The V end lost 0 bases, the J end lost 0 bases, and 8 bases lay between the germline ends. Germline lookup yields CDR1 MNHEY and CDR2 SVGAGI. CDR3 region: CASSYSGILNTEAFF. Here the CDR3 DNA reads TGTGCCAGCAGTTACTCGGGGATATTGAACACTGAAGCTTTCTTT.

The V call is TRBV14, the J call TRBJ2-5; D is tentatively TRBD1 or TRBD2 (5 bases each). There are 13 residues in the CDR3. CDR1 is SGHDN and CDR2 is FVKESK in the germline V gene. V lost 7 bases and J lost 3, with 12 bases in between. This chain's CDR3 is CASTLMGEETQYF. CDR3 bases: TGTGCCAGCACCCTAATGGGGGAAGAGACCCAGTACTTC.

This clonotype was seen ten or more times. The genes are TRBV18 and TRBJ2-7; the match to TRBD1 covers 8 bases. V shed 5 bases, J shed 3 bases, and the junction held 9 bases outside the gene matches. Per germline, CDR1 KGHSH and CDR2 LQKENI. The CDR3 length is 15 residues. DNA for the CDR3: TGTGCCAGCTCAACGCCCGGACAGGGAGGCTACGAGCAGTACTTC. This gives the protein CASSTPGQGGYEQYF.

The CDR3: CASSLARRGHTIYF. The CDR3 bases are TGTGCCAGCAGCTTAGCGCGGAGGGGACACACCATATATTTT. The V and J genes are TRBV7-9 and TRBJ1-3, with a weak D call TRBD1 (5 bases). This CDR3 spans 14 amino acids. Trimming took off 0 bases at V and 8 bases at J, with 11 bases between the two ends. Germline V lookup: CDR1 SEHNR, CDR2 FQNEAQ (reference sequence).

The V and J genes are TRBV6-1 and TRBJ2-7; no firm D call. Germline-derived CDR1 and CDR2 are MNHNS and SASEGT. Trimming removed 7 bases from V and 0 bases from J, with 13 bases in between. The CDR3 is made up of 14 amino acids. The CDR3 loop is CASIDPHRSYEQYF. CDR3 in DNA: TGTGCCAGCATCGACCCTCACCGCTCCTACGAGCAGTACTTC.

The chain has TRBV4-1 and TRBJ2-7, with 14 bases matching TRBD2. The CDR3 is 16 amino acids. CDR1 is MGHRA, CDR2 YSYEKL, per germline. Unmatched junction bases numbered 6, after V lost 5 bases and J lost 3 bases. The CDR3 sequence is CASSTSGLAGGYEQYF. For the CDR3, the DNA is TGCGCCAGCAGCACCTCAGGACTAGCGGGAGGCTACGAGCAGTACTTC.

The chain couples TRBV20-1 to TRBJ2-5, with D tentatively TRBD1 (6 bases). V gave up 1 base and J gave up 0 bases, with 12 bases separating them. The CDR3 has 15 residues. Germline CDR1 DFQATT, CDR2 SNEGSKA (reference sequence). The CDR3 reads CSARAWTDNQETQYF. The CDR3, as DNA: TGCAGTGCTAGAGCTTGGACAGATAACCAAGAGACCCAGTACTTC.

A few counts support this clonotype. In nucleotides, the CDR3 is TGTGCCAGCACCAGGGGACTAGCGGCAGAGCAGTACTTC. This gives the protein CASTRGLAAEQYF. The J gene is TRBJ2-7, the V gene TRBV2; TRBD2 aligns across 11 bases. The V and J ends lost 7 bases and 7 bases, in that order; junction bases with no gene match: 6. The CDR3 is made up of 13 amino acids. In germline, CDR1 is SNHLY, CDR2 FYNNEI.

This clonotype was recorded many times. The chain carries TRBV28 and TRBJ2-7; D is uncertain. This CDR3 region has 12 residues. Germline CDR1 is MDHEN and CDR2 is SYDVKM. Trimming took 10 bases from V and 4 from J, leaving 14 bases between them. The CDR3 bases are TGTGCCACCAAGGCGGCTTTGTACGAGCAGTACTTC. This sequence encodes CATKAALYEQYF.

This clonotype has ten or more counts. The chain links TRBV18 to TRBJ1-6; 8 bases map to TRBD1. V lost 3 bases, J lost 7 bases, and 11 bases stayed unmatched. The CDR3 extends over 17 amino acids. Germline V gene lookup returns CDR1 KGHSH and CDR2 LQKENI. The CDR3 nucleotides read TGTGCCAGCTCACCGGGTCCAGGGGGCGCAGTAAATTCACCCCTCCACTTT. As protein: CASSPGPGGAVNSPLHF.

The CDR3 is CASSPNPTEQETQYF. The CDR3 DNA reads TGCGCCAGCAGCCCCAATCCGACGGAACAAGAGACCCAGTACTTC. The chain joins TRBV5-1 to TRBJ2-5; D ambiguous. This CDR3 is 15 amino acids long. Germline values: CDR1 SGHRS, CDR2 YFSETQ. The V end lost 4 bases, the J end lost 2 bases, and 15 bases lay between the germline ends.

As regards this clonotype: An end of the junction differs from the germline gene, which may be a read error. The chain employs TRBV7-7 and TRBJ2-2; TRBD2 matches 8 bases. This CDR3 is built from 17 residues. From germline, CDR1 is SSHAT and CDR2 FNYEAQ (reference sequence). The CDR3 DNA follows: TGTGCTAGCAGCCCAGCCCTCTCCCGCGGGAGGACCGGGGAGCTGTTTTTT. Protein: CASSPALSRGRTGELFF.

This clonotype is a singleton in its sample. V is TRBV5-6 and J is TRBJ1-2; perhaps TRBD1 as D (6 bases). Germline V gives CDR1 SGHDT, CDR2 YYEEEE. The V end lost 4 bases, the J end lost 4 bases, and 17 bases lay between the germline ends. The length of the CDR3 is 15 residues. CDR3 sequence reads: CASSPGTLLAYGYTF. CDR3 in DNA: TGTGCCAGCAGCCCCGGGACACTCCTCGCCTATGGCTACACCTTC.

This clonotype was counted between two and nine times. V and J are TRBV11-2 and TRBJ2-7; TRBD2 matches 11 bases. Germline V gene data show CDR1 as SGHAT and CDR2 as FQNNGV. After removal of 5 bases from V and 5 bases from J, the junction contained 11 bases not matched to a gene. This CDR3 region has 16 residues. CDR3 in DNA: TGTGCCAGCAGCACGGCCCCACTAGCGGGAGTCAACGAGCAGTACTTC. Its translation is CASSTAPLAGVNEQYF.

This clonotype was observed at least ten times. This chain connects TRBV6-1 to TRBJ1-1; 7 bases agree with TRBD1. V was pared by 7 bases and J by 5 bases, with 7 bases of the junction left unmatched. Germline assignment: CDR1 MNHNS and CDR2 SASEGT. This CDR3 has 13 residues. In DNA, the CDR3 is TGTGCCAGCATCCGAGGGGGCCAGACTGAAGCTTTCTTT. Translation: CASIRGGQTEAFF.

There are many counts of this clonotype. The chain uses TRBV5-1 and TRBJ2-5, with D possibly matching TRBD2 (6 bases). Germline CDR1 is SGHRS and CDR2 is YFSETQ. Trimming left V 0 bases short and J 2 bases short, with 11 bases between. The CDR3 loop spans 15 amino acids. In nucleotides, the CDR3 is TGCGCCAGCAGCTTGGCTCCGGGGGAGCAAGAGACCCAGTACTTC. Translation gives CASSLAPGEQETQYF.

V and J are TRBV6-1 and TRBJ1-1, with TRBD1 matching over 10 bases. CDR3 size: 14 residues. Germline V gives CDR1 MNHNS, CDR2 SASEGT. The ends lost 4 bases at V and 10 bases at J; junction bases unmatched: 9. This chain's CDR3 is CASSAQTGGARAFF. The CDR3 nucleotides are TGTGCCAGCAGTGCCCAGACAGGGGGCGCGCGAGCTTTCTTT.

This clonotype turned up a few times. CDR3 in amino acids: CASSVGARGLVAEQYF. The DNA of the CDR3 is TGTGCCAGCAGCGTAGGGGCGAGGGGACTAGTTGCCGAGCAGTACTTC. This chain uses TRBV9 with TRBJ2-7; 8 bases fit TRBD2. This CDR3 contains 16 residues. Per germline, CDR1 SGDLS and CDR2 YYNGEE. V shed 0 bases, J shed 6 bases, and the junction held 11 bases outside the gene matches.

This clonotype has ten or more counts. This chain uses TRBV24-1 with TRBJ2-7; D ambiguous. Germline values: CDR1 KGHDR, CDR2 SFDVKD. The CDR3 contains 13 residues. V was pared by 5 bases and J by 7 bases, with 14 bases between. CDR3 amino acids: CATSASAVAEQYF. CDR3 DNA: TGTGCCACCAGTGCTTCGGCGGTTGCGGAGCAGTACTTC.